This T cell receptor beta chain originates from a study of vaccination and CD4 T cells after COVID-19 (dated by TCRdb to the early 2020s). Notes on the research overall: Convalescent patients had a positive SARS-CoV-2 result on nasal swab PCR, and of these patients, several had mild disease and one had severe disease. Six males and four females were included in the convalescent cohort, with two Hispanic individuals, seven Caucasians, two Asians and one multiracial person represented. Post-vaccine blood samples were obtained a median of roughly 75 days after the second vaccine dose, with a range of about 12 to 241 days. Post-COVID blood samples from convalescent patients were collected a median of around 100 days after diagnosis, with a range of about 35 to 161 days. For stimulating the cultures, overlapping spike peptide pools were used, derived from SARS-CoV-2 as well as from the common cold coronaviruses HCoV-NL63, HCoV-OC43 and HCoV-229E. The spike-specific CD4+ TCR repertoire was compared before and after mRNA vaccination in over nine COVID-19 convalescent patients and a few infection-naive healthy vaccine recipients. Each participant got two doses of either the Pfizer-BioNTech BNT162b2 vaccine (n=8) or the Moderna mRNA-1273 vaccine (n=2). Control cultures used a CEFX viral epitope pool as positive control, an HIV-1 Nef peptide pool as negative control, or no peptide. Overall study outcomes, separate from this receptor: An increase in the median number of SARS-CoV-2-reactive clonotypes from more than 20 after infection to 35 to 40 after vaccination was observed, but the change was not found to be significant. Of the vaccine-specific clones found in convalescent patients, nearly all (304 of 307) were mono-reactive for SARS-CoV-2 spike instead of being cross-reactive with common cold coronaviruses. In convalescent patients, a median about 84% of post-vaccine SARS-CoV-2-reactive clones were detected only after vaccination, and vaccine-specific priming was suggested by this finding. Only a relatively small number of convalescent patients were included in the study, and early timepoints following natural infection were not analyzed.

Measured from the cysteine to the phenylalanine, the CDR3 is 13 residues long. CDR3 DNA is the only sequence kept; it has 39 bases, read in frame from the first base. V is cut by 5 bases and J by 4 bases, and the space between the germline ends is 11 bases. For CDR1 and CDR2, the germline V gene (reference sequence) lists MNHEY and SMNVEV. By sample share, this clonotype is medium-sized (0.01 to 0.1%). Its antigen is unknown. No much larger clone is present one base from it, and per-base qualities are unavailable. The protocol used for the library was PCR. TCR sequencing of DNA from cultured CD4+ T cells used the Oncomine TCR Beta short-read assay at the Johns Hopkins FTIC core. The QIAamp micro DNA kit was used to extract genomic DNA from the cultured CD4+ T cells. Oncomine TCR Beta libraries from cultured CD4+ T cells were pooled using unique dual indexes and sequenced on an Illumina iSeq 100. Per the original workflow: Non-productive sequences were removed, and CDR3s not starting with C, not ending with F or W, or shorter than 7 amino acids were discarded. Antigen-specific clonotypes were identified using the MANAFEST web application through comparison of peptide-stimulated wells with reference and other culture wells. For a clone to be called positive, the clone needed an FDR below 0.05, an odds ratio above 5, and a productive frequency above 0.1% in at least two of three replicate wells. Cross-reactive clonotypes were defined as significantly expanded in both SARS-CoV-2 spike wells and at least one common cold coronavirus spike condition. CDR3 homology was assessed with Levenshtein distances (stringdist) and unrooted phylogenetic trees (ape) in R version 3.6.1. In-frame beta chains were kept once TCRdb had trimmed the public reads at Q25 with fastp and called clones with MiXCR. Rows with one shared CDR3 protein collapse into an entry with the most common genes and DNA. These V and J calls are TCRdb output, not the study's own analysis. A total of under 20,000 distinct CDR3 sequences appear in this sample, about 43% of them only once. The ten top clones hold under 3% of the sample.

The treatment or condition label here, explained by the study, means: roughly nine-day PBMC culture with coronavirus spike peptide pools or control peptides (ViraFEST assay). The study used the ViraFEST assay, which expanded antigen-specific T cells with peptide pools and then identified expanded clonotypes by TCR sequencing. The convalescent patients' positive SARS-CoV-2 PCR tests fell between March and December 2020, which was before the Alpha, Beta and Delta variants emerged in the United States. Each well held some 2 million PBMCs cultured with roughly 10 ug/ml peptide pools in IMDM containing around 4.5% human AB serum and roughly 9 IU/ml IL-2. Half of the culture medium was replaced with fresh IL-2-containing medium on days 3 and 7. After about 11 days of culture, CD4+ T cells were isolated by negative selection using the EasySep CD4+ T cell isolation kit. PBMCs were separated from whole blood using Ficoll-Paque Plus gradient centrifugation and then either used fresh or cryopreserved at -140C. In general, triplicate wells were set up for every culture condition.

The sequencing here drew on CD4+ T cells from blood, cultured in vitro, taken after SARS-CoV-2 vaccination. The sequence was obtained from a human donor who had recovered from COVID-19. This chain joins TRBV27 to TRBJ1-2, with the D gene too uncertain to name. The DNA sequence is as follows: TGTGCCAGCAGTACAGCGGGTGCCTATGGCTACACCTTC. Translation gives CASSTAGAYGYTF.